These T cell receptor beta chains were read from a single sample in a study of T cell repertoires in cytomegalovirus infection. No cognate antigen is known for these TCRs. TCRdb reprocessed the reads via MiXCR and lists one record per CDR3 protein. The sample lists some 110,000 distinct CDR3 sequences, over 9% occurring once. Sequenced input: PBMCs, sequenced either directly or after in vitro stimulation (not recorded which). These receptor sequences come from a human donor in good health (CMV status not recorded). Some clones in this sample may be carry-over from other donors' samples. CDR3s include the opening cysteine and the closing phenylalanine or tryptophan. The order of the fields is V gene, J gene, clone size, D gene, CDR3 DNA, CDR3 protein. D genes are given only for firm matches. Not all rows give a size; the values are once, few, many and, for expanded clones, a class.

>TRBV7-8|TRBJ1-1|many|NA
TGTGCCAGCAGCTTAGCGCGCTGGCCTCGGACAGCGAACACTGAAGCTTTCTTT
CASSLARWPRTANTEAFF
>TRBV7-2|TRBJ2-1|many|NA
TGTGCCAGCAGCTCTTCGGACCAAGCCTACAATGAGCAGTTCTTC
CASSSSDQAYNEQFF
>TRBV27|TRBJ1-1|few|NA
TGTGCCAGCAGCCCTCGACTGACGGGGTGGAACACTGAAGCTTTCTTT
CASSPRLTGWNTEAFF
>TRBV19|TRBJ1-5|NA|NA
TGTGCCAGTAGTAGTGTGACGGGAAACGGCCAGCCCCAGCATTTT
CASSSVTGNGQPQHF
>TRBV11-1|TRBJ2-7|NA|NA
TGTGCCAGCAGCCGGGACGGGACCTACGAGCAGTACTTC
CASSRDGTYEQYF
>TRBV7-2|TRBJ1-2|many|NA
TGTGCCAGCAGCTTAGGCAGGGCGGCCTATGGCTACACCTTC
CASSLGRAAYGYTF
>TRBV7-2|TRBJ2-1|NA|NA
TGTGCCAGCAGCCTTGGGGGGGGGGCACTACCTGAGCAGTTCTTC
CASSLGGGALPEQFF
>TRBV19|TRBJ2-1|many|TRBD2
TGTGCCAGTAGTAGGGGCGGAAGCGGGGTCTCGCATGAGCAGTTCTTC
CASSRGGSGVSHEQFF
>TRBV28|TRBJ2-1|many|NA
TGTGCCAGCAGTGAAGGGACCCCACGGGATGAGCAGTTCTTC
CASSEGTPRDEQFF
>TRBV6-5|TRBJ2-1|few|NA
TGTGCCAGCAGCCGCTCGACCTTGCGCGATGAGCAGTTCTTC
CASSRSTLRDEQFF
>TRBV6-5|TRBJ1-6|few|TRBD1
TGTGCCAGCAGTCCGGACAGGCTCAATTCACCCCTCCACTTT
CASSPDRLNSPLHF
>TRBV9|TRBJ2-2|NA|NA
TGTGCCAGCAACAACGGTGGGGGGCTCGGCGGGGAGCTGTTTTTT
CASNNGGGLGGELFF
>TRBV12-3/TRBV12-4|TRBJ2-2|NA|TRBD2
TGTGCCAGCAGAATACTAGCGGGAGGGCCTCACGGGGAGCTGTTTTTT
CASRILAGGPHGELFF
>TRBV6-1|TRBJ1-2|many|TRBD1
TGTGCCAGCAGCACAGGGGTGTATGGCTACACCTTC
CASSTGVYGYTF
>TRBV12-3/TRBV12-4|TRBJ2-3|many|NA
TGTGCCAGCAGTGAAGACAGTCTAAGGGCAGATACGCAGTATTTT
CASSEDSLRADTQYF
>TRBV7-2|TRBJ2-7|NA|TRBD1
TGTGCCAGCAGCTTAGCGGGGGACAGGCCCTACGAGCAGTACTTC
CASSLAGDRPYEQYF
>TRBV7-9|TRBJ2-3|few|NA
TGTGCCAGCAGCACTACTAAAGTACTAGCAACTAAGGGACCAGATACGCAGTATTTT
CASSTTKVLATKGPDTQYF
>TRBV7-2|TRBJ1-5|few|NA
TGTGCCAGCAGCTTATTGGCAGTCAATCAGCCCCAGCATTTT
CASSLLAVNQPQHF
>TRBV7-2|TRBJ1-1|many|TRBD1
TGTGCCAGCAGCTTAGGTGGACAGGGGGTCCCTGAAGCTTTCTTT
CASSLGGQGVPEAFF
>TRBV20-1|TRBJ2-1|NA|NA
TGCAGTGCTAGCCCGGGAGCCTGGCCTGAGCAGTTCTTC
CSASPGAWPEQFF
>TRBV11-1|TRBJ2-6|NA|NA
TGTGCCACCAGCTTAGAGCGTGGAGGGCGCTCTGGGGCCAACGTCCTGACTTTC
CATSLERGGRSGANVLTF
>TRBV20-1|TRBJ2-5|few|TRBD2
TGCAGTGCTTACATTTTAGCGGGAGGGCGAGAGACCCAGTACTTC
CSAYILAGGRETQYF
>TRBV7-2|TRBJ2-2|NA|NA
TGTGCCAGCAGCAAGTTTGAGGACACCGGGGAGCTGTTTTTT
CASSKFEDTGELFF
>TRBV6-2/TRBV6-3|TRBJ2-7|few|TRBD2
TGTGCCAGCAGAGACTCGGGGCTAGCGGGAGCCTACGAGCAGTACTTC
CASRDSGLAGAYEQYF
>TRBV12-3/TRBV12-4|TRBJ1-1|many|NA
TGTGCCAGCAGGACGGGCGGGGGGGACACTGAAGCTTTCTTT
CASRTGGGDTEAFF
>TRBV14|TRBJ2-3|many|NA
TGTGCCAGCAGCCCTGGAATCCGGGATACGCAGTATTTT
CASSPGIRDTQYF
>TRBV7-2|TRBJ2-2|many|NA
TGTGCCAGCAGCGATAGGGGGGGGCCGAAACGGGGTGCCGGGGAGCTGTTTTTT
CASSDRGGPKRGAGELFF
>TRBV6-2/TRBV6-3|TRBJ2-1|many|NA
TGTGCCAGCAGTTACATTTGGGAGTTCGTCTACAATGAGCAGTTCTTC
CASSYIWEFVYNEQFF
>TRBV7-9|TRBJ2-1|few|NA
TGTGCCAGCAGCTTACCCCGTGACGGTAGCTCCTACAATGAGCAGTTCTTC
CASSLPRDGSSYNEQFF
>TRBV7-2|TRBJ2-1|many|NA
TGTGCCAGCAGCTCTCAAGGGGTAGGGGAGCAGTTCTTC
CASSSQGVGEQFF
>TRBV11-3|TRBJ1-3|few|NA
TGTGCCAGCAGCTTAGATAGCTCTGGAAACACCATATATTTT
CASSLDSSGNTIYF
>TRBV19|TRBJ1-4|NA|TRBD1
TGTGCCAGTAAGAACAGGGGGATAGGAGAAAAACTGTTTTTT
CASKNRGIGEKLFF
>TRBV6-7|TRBJ2-7|few|NA
TGTGCCAGCAGCCCCGGGACCGTGACTTTGGGGGAGCAGTACTTC
CASSPGTVTLGEQYF
>TRBV7-9|TRBJ1-3|NA|NA
TGTGCCAGCAGCTTAATTGGGGGCGCCGGAAACACCATATATTTT
CASSLIGGAGNTIYF